This T cell receptor (beta chain) originates from a study of T cells in Graves' hyperthyroidism and ophthalmopathy (dated by TCRdb to between 2018 and 2021). General notes on the study: To identify TCR V-J signatures that set the groups apart, the researchers used a discovery cohort of 95 to 100 patients, made up of around 42 with Graves' ophthalmopathy and some 56 with stable Graves' hyperthyroidism. Whether ophthalmopathy could be predicted prospectively was tested in an independent validation cohort made up of roughly 19 hyperthyroidism patients plus 17 patients who later progressed to ophthalmopathy. For training and testing, the 100 or so patients in the discovery cohort were randomly divided in a 7:3 ratio. In addition, the study compared T-cell repertoires in thyroid tissue and in blood from a handful of Graves' hyperthyroidism patients. Once sampling was done, hyperthyroidism patients were given methimazole at a starting dose of 30 mg daily, whereas ophthalmopathy patients were given high-dose intravenous methylprednisolone. The paper describes TCR Vbeta CDR3 sequencing of 135 peripheral blood samples, made up of 43 ophthalmopathy patients, 70 to 75 hyperthyroidism patients and about 17 progressor patients. Study-wide findings and limitations: Ophthalmopathy was separated from stable hyperthyroidism by a 13 V-J signature model, with around 90% sensitivity and approximately 81% specificity obtained in cross-validation and 80%/75% obtained in testing. No statistical method was used to fix the sample size in advance, and group allocation was not hidden from the investigators. In validation, the model predicted progression to ophthalmopathy a median of about 6 months before onset, with about 70% sensitivity and 72.22% specificity. Blood samples also contained most of the expanded thyroid clonotypes (frequency above 0.001), which suggests that blood repertoires may reflect thyroid immune responses.

The TCR beta CDR3 regions were amplified from the RNA transcripts. A first-round RT-PCR of the TCR CDR3 used the HTBI primer set with the Qiagen OneStep RT-PCR kit. Libraries were constructed in a second round of multiplex PCR, after which size selection and purification were carried out. Sequencing of the libraries was done on an Illumina HiSeq2000 using paired-end 100 bp reads. Concerning the study's data processing: Raw data were processed with SOAPnuke, discarding reads with adapters, uncalled bases, mean Phred below 15, or no exact constant-primer or identifier match. COPE v1.2.5 was used to merge high-quality paired reads, and clonotypes were defined as unique nucleotide sequences. Clonotypes were aligned to IMGT TRBV, TRBD and TRBJ reference segments using MiTCR v1.1. Only V-J combinations with frequency above 0.0001, covering 99% to 99.2% of repertoires, were analysed. A TCS score was defined as the ratio between F50 (clonal expansion) and ExV (chaos), using BLOSUM62-based TCRdist between CDR3 peptides within each V-J. Welch's t-statistics and random forest reduced several hundred V-J features to 10 to 15, which were used in a naive Bayes classifier (R e1071). The Morisita-Horn index was used to measure how similar the thyroid and blood repertoires were. TCRdb passed the public sequencing reads through fastp at Q25 and MiXCR, retaining productive beta sequences. CDR3 protein sequences are deduplicated, and each keeps its most common genes and DNA. These V and J calls are TCRdb output, not the study's own analysis. In all, the sample holds more than 550,000 distinct CDR3 sequences, and 45% of those were seen once. About 7.7% of the sample is in the top ten clones.

This clonotype was seen just once. Its specific antigen is unknown. Nothing much larger sits one base from this clone, and base qualities are not available. One read amounts to weak evidence. Inclusive of the bounding cysteine and phenylalanine, the CDR3 is 16 residues long. Here the CDR3 DNA is all that survives: 48 bases in frame from base 1. CDR1 SNHLY and CDR2 FYNNEI are derived from the germline V gene. V is cut back by 8 bases and J by 0 bases, with 10 bases in the junction unmatched. Patients with uncontrolled infections, other autoimmune diseases, pregnancy or lactation were excluded. Diagnoses were established on the basis of clinical symptoms, serum thyroxine and TRAb, thyroid ultrasound, and orbital computed tomography. Trizol reagent was used to extract total RNA, and RNA quality was then checked on an Agilent 2100 Bioanalyzer.

The chain is assembled from TRBV2 and TRBJ1-5; 7 central nucleotides agree with TRBD1. Sequencing was performed on peripheral blood or thyroid tissue (not recorded which). The origin of this receptor is an adult man with Graves' disease, either hyperthyroidism or ophthalmopathy (not recorded which). The nucleotide sequence reads TGTGCCAGCCAAGGGAGGGGGCTAGATAGCAATCAGCCCCAGCATTTT. Translated, it reads CASQGRGLDSNQPQHF.